The clone carrying this T cell receptor beta chain was seen only a few times. The antigen remains unidentified. V dropped 7 bases and J dropped 4 bases, with 14 bases sitting between them. Germline loops: CDR1 MNHEY, CDR2 SMNVEV (reference sequence). The CDR3 totals 13 residues. Researchers isolated at least 6 million PBMCs per sample. These data originate in a study of blood T cells in healthy people across ages. The study, taken as a whole, reports: Diversity estimates from one million T cells were considered underestimates. Among long-lived donors, naive CD4+ cells were more numerous and diversity higher than in aged donors. Since the PBMCs were unsorted, naive and antigen-experienced cells could not be conclusively compared.

Alongside a J-beta primer mix, a sample-barcoded 5' primer served in a second PCR lasting about 6 to 11 cycles. TCRdb reanalysed the 5' RACE reads using MiXCR and keeps one entry per CDR3 protein. The sample yields around 710,000 distinct CDR3 sequences, roughly 44% seen once. The receptor was isolated from a woman aged 55-69 years in good health. This chain uses TRBV27 with TRBJ2-7; unclear D gene. Sequencing input: blood. CDR3 in DNA: TGTGCCAGCACCACACCGGTGCGTTACGAGCAGTACTTC. Translation gives CASTTPVRYEQYF.